This TCR beta chain emerged from a study of blood T cells in healthy people across ages. This clonotype has more than one count but fewer than ten. A sample-barcoded 5' primer and a J-beta primer mix were used in a second PCR of about 7 to 11 cycles. TCRdb called the 5' RACE reads again in MiXCR, with one record for every CDR3 protein. The data hold under 750,000 distinct CDR3 sequences, with around 48% observed a single time. V shed 5 bases and J 2 bases; nucleotides not matched to a gene: 7. Germline CDR1 SGHTA, CDR2 FQGNSA. This CDR3 contains 16 residues. The sequenced sample consisted of blood. This clonotype originated in an elderly man in good health. The J gene is TRBJ2-7, the V gene TRBV7-2; 12 bases align to TRBD2. The CDR3 protein is CASSPNRLAGAYEQYF. The CDR3 DNA follows: TGTGCCAGCAGCCCCAATAGACTAGCGGGAGCCTACGAGCAGTACTTC. The whole variable domain, remainder taken from reference TRBV7-2 and TRBJ2-7, is GAGVSQSPSNKVTEKGKDVELRCDPISGHTALYWYRQSLGQGLEFLIYFQGNSAPDKSGLPSDRFSAERTGGSVSTLTIQRTQQEDSAVYLCASSPNRLAGAYEQYFGPGTRLTVT.